A single sample is the source of the 21 T cell receptor beta chains below, sequenced in a study of OX40 agonist ivuxolimab in advanced cancers. Profiled with immunoSEQ multiplex PCR; TCRdb holds only in-frame clones, not every one. In the table there are 65,000 to 80,000 clones, 91% of which are singletons. The sequences come from CD4+ or CD8+ T cells sorted from blood, collected in a trial of the OX40 agonist ivuxolimab. Receptors originate from an adult with an advanced solid tumor such as melanoma, head and neck, liver or kidney cancer.

The chain employs TRBV27 and TRBJ2-1, with 16 bases matching TRBD2. The V segment lost 5 bases and the J segment 5 bases; nucleotides outside the gene matches: 15. In germline, CDR1 is MNHEY, CDR2 SMNVEV (reference sequence). The CDR3 length is 20 residues. CDR3 region: CASSTQFGTSGRGSHNEQFF. For the CDR3, the DNA is TGTGCCAGCAGTACCCAATTCGGGACTAGCGGGAGGGGGAGCCACAATGAGCAGTTCTTC.

The chain combines TRBV7-9 with TRBJ2-1; weak D call: TRBD1 (6 bases). With 0 bases removed from V and 8 bases from J, the gap between germline ends came to 11 bases. The germline CDR1 and CDR2 sequences are SEHNR and FQNEAQ (reference sequence). This CDR3 is 14 amino acids long. The CDR3 reads CASSLARQGYEQFF. The CDR3 nucleotides are TGTGCCAGCAGCTTAGCAAGGCAGGGGTATGAGCAGTTCTTC. The variable domain in full, with the rest retrieved from reference TRBV7-9 and TRBJ2-1, is DTGVSQNPRHKITKRGQNVTFRCDPISEHNRLYWYRQTLGQGPEFLTYFQNEAQLEKSRLLSDRFSAERPKGSFSTLEIQRTEQGDSAMYLCASSLARQGYEQFFGPGTRLTVL.

The rearrangement uses TRBV4-3 and TRBJ2-1; 10 positions match TRBD2. The CDR3 spans 16 residues. The junction had 5 bases not matched to a gene; V was cut back by 4 bases and J by 2 bases. From germline, CDR1 is LGHNA and CDR2 YSLEER. The chain's CDR3 is CASSLQREGAYNEQFF. CDR3 nucleotide sequence: TGCGCCAGCAGCCTCCAGCGGGAGGGCGCCTACAATGAGCAGTTCTTC.

The chain has TRBV5-4 and TRBJ2-5; TRBD1 is a possible D gene (7 bases). The CDR3 extends over 14 amino acids. The V and J ends lost 4 bases and 2 bases respectively, with 12 bases between them. Germline CDR1 is SGHNT and CDR2 is YYREEE (reference sequence). This CDR3 reads CASSGRGDQETQYF. CDR3 DNA: TGTGCCAGCAGCGGCAGGGGGGATCAAGAGACCCAGTACTTC.

The V and J genes are TRBV28 and TRBJ2-7; the match to TRBD2 covers 8 bases. From germline, CDR1 is MDHEN and CDR2 SYDVKM. Trimming cost V 3 bases and J 3 bases; bases outside gene matches: 13. The CDR3 has 17 residues. CDR3 sequence (DNA): TGTGCCAGCAGTTTCCCCCTCTGGCGGGAGGACCTCTACGAGCAGTACTTC. As protein: CASSFPLWREDLYEQYF.

The chain uses TRBV9 and TRBJ2-1, with 8 nucleotides matching TRBD2. J lost 0 bases, V lost 7 bases, and 6 bases had no gene match. From germline, CDR1 is SGDLS and CDR2 YYNGEE. The CDR3 covers 15 residues. CDR3 amino acids: CASSGGTSSYNEQFF. CDR3 DNA: TGTGCCAGCTCCGGGGGGACTAGCTCCTACAATGAGCAGTTCTTC.

The chain links TRBV13 to TRBJ2-1; TRBD2 aligns across 10 bases. V lost 4 bases to trimming and J lost 7 bases; unmatched junction nucleotides: 13. CDR1 and CDR2 (germline): PRHDT, FYEKMQ (reference sequence). This CDR3 region has 17 residues. CDR3 in DNA: TGTGCCAGCAGCTCTAACCTAGCGGGAGACTTGTGGAATGAGCAGTTCTTC. This translates into CASSSNLAGDLWNEQFF.

CDR3 DNA: TGTGCCAGTACCGGACGACAACTCGTGGATGAGCAGTTCTTC. Translation: CASTGRQLVDEQFF. V and J are TRBV19 and TRBJ2-1; D is ambiguous. This CDR3 contains 14 residues. Looked up from germline, CDR1 is LNHDA and CDR2 is SQIVND (reference sequence). Trimming removed 7 bases from V and 8 bases from J, with 18 bases in between. The whole variable domain, remainder taken from reference TRBV19 and TRBJ2-1, is DGGITQSPKYLFRKEGQNVTLSCEQNLNHDAMYWYRQDPGQGLRLIYYSQIVNDFQKGDIAEGYSVSREKKESFPLTVTSAQKNPTAFYLCASTGRQLVDEQFFGPGTRLTVL.

The chain uses TRBV28 and TRBJ1-1, with TRBD1 matching 10 bases. The germline CDR1 and CDR2 sequences are MDHEN and SYDVKM. The CDR3 length is 16 residues. V dropped 2 bases and J dropped 0; count of bases not matched to a gene: 3. The CDR3 DNA reads TGTGCCAGCAGTTTACTGGGGACAGGGGTGAACACTGAAGCTTTCTTT. Residues: CASSLLGTGVNTEAFF.

The chain carries TRBV7-2 and TRBJ2-7; D ambiguous. This CDR3 comprises 15 residues. Trimming cost V 4 bases and J 0 bases, with 13 bases left between them. Germline V CDR1 and CDR2: SGHTA, FQGNSA. The CDR3 here is CASSSDSSVSYEQYF. The CDR3 bases are TGTGCCAGCAGCTCAGACTCCTCTGTCTCCTACGAGCAGTACTTC. Using reference TRBV7-2 and TRBJ2-7 for the parts outside the CDR3, the full variable domain is GAGVSQSPSNKVTEKGKDVELRCDPISGHTALYWYRQSLGQGLEFLIYFQGNSAPDKSGLPSDRFSAERTGGSVSTLTIQRTQQEDSAVYLCASSSDSSVSYEQYFGPGTRLTVT.

The chain links TRBV11-2 to TRBJ2-7, with 13 bases aligning to TRBD2. The CDR3 consists of 17 residues. The junction had 9 bases not matched to a gene; V was cut back by 1 base and J by 6 bases. Germline assignment: CDR1 SGHAT and CDR2 FQNNGV. Here the CDR3 DNA reads TGTGCCAGCAGCTTAGGAAGGACTAGCGGGAGACTTCCCGAGCAGTACTTC. This translates into CASSLGRTSGRLPEQYF.

The count of this clone is one. The J gene is TRBJ2-3, the V gene TRBV11-2; TRBD2 might be the D (5 bases). The V gene lost 5 bases and the J gene lost 6 bases, with 15 bases spanning the gap. Germline V lookup: CDR1 SGHAT, CDR2 FQNNGV. The CDR3 sequence is 14 residues long. The DNA for the CDR3 is TGTGCCAGCAGCCCCGAGGGCCCATTGGATACGCAGTATTTT. Encoded protein: CASSPEGPLDTQYF.

The chain couples TRBV5-4 to TRBJ2-7; perhaps TRBD1 as D (6 bases). Trimming shortened V by 4 bases and J by 2 bases, and 13 bases separated the two germline ends. This CDR3 comprises 14 residues. Germline-derived CDR1 and CDR2 are SGHNT and YYREEE (reference sequence). This CDR3 is CASSKDSSAYEQYF. The CDR3 bases are TGTGCCAGCAGCAAGGACAGTTCAGCCTACGAGCAGTACTTC.

V is TRBV2 and J is TRBJ2-5, with TRBD1 matching over 11 bases. There are 15 residues in the CDR3. Losses at the gene ends were 0 bases for V and 4 bases for J; bases not matched to a gene: 1. Germline V gives CDR1 SNHLY, CDR2 FYNNEI. Written as DNA, the CDR3 is TGTGCCAGCAGTGAAGCGGACAGGGGGCGAGAGACCCAGTACTTC. It codes for CASSEADRGRETQYF.

This clone has just a few counts. This chain joins TRBV7-2 and TRBJ2-1, with 7 bases aligning to TRBD1. Germline loops: CDR1 SGHTA, CDR2 FQGNSA. V trimming: 5 bases; J trimming: 0 bases; junction bases outside the gene matches: 13. This CDR3 comprises 18 residues. CDR3 DNA sequence: TGTGCCAGCAGCATACTATCCGGGACAGTGAGCTCCTACAATGAGCAGTTCTTC. Translated: CASSILSGTVSSYNEQFF.

V is TRBV7-5 and J is TRBJ2-7; no check of the table's D call, TRBD2, against the DNA was made. TRBV7-5 is labeled a pseudogene. CDR3 length: 15 residues. The CDR3 is CARSPGTSGTYEQYF. The CDR3 DNA is TGTGCCAGAAGCCCCGGGACTAGCGGGACCTACGAGCAGTACTTC.

V is TRBV4-1 and J is TRBJ2-1; D tentatively fits TRBD1 or TRBD2 (6 bases each). CDR3 length equals 15 residues. Germline V gene lookup returns CDR1 MGHRA and CDR2 YSYEKL. Trimming took 0 bases from V and 5 from J, leaving 11 bases between them. CDR3 nucleotides: TGCGCCAGCAGCCAAGAATGGGGGGCCAACAATGAGCAGTTCTTC. Amino acid sequence: CASSQEWGANNEQFF.

This sequence joins TRBV5-6 and TRBJ1-1; 7 bases fit TRBD1. The J segment lost 1 base and the V segment lost 5 bases, leaving 8 bases of the junction unmatched. Germline assignment: CDR1 SGHDT and CDR2 YYEEEE. This CDR3 has 15 amino acids. CDR3 sequence: CASRDLGQENTEAFF. The CDR3 DNA is TGTGCCAGCAGGGATCTCGGACAGGAGAACACTGAAGCTTTCTTT.

This chain's CDR3 is CASSLDMDFANTGELFF. The CDR3 DNA follows: TGTGCCAGCAGTTTAGATATGGACTTTGCGAACACCGGGGAGCTGTTTTTT. The chain carries TRBV28 and TRBJ2-2; TRBD2 might be the D (5 bases). Germline V lookup: CDR1 MDHEN, CDR2 SYDVKM. The V end lost 2 bases, the J end lost 0 bases, and 13 bases lay between the germline ends. CDR3 size: 17 residues.

This chain connects TRBV4-3 to TRBJ2-1, with D possibly called TRBD1 or TRBD2 (5 bases each). Trimming removed 0 bases at V and 0 bases at J, with 12 bases between. In germline, CDR1 is LGHNA, CDR2 YSLEER. The CDR3 runs to 17 residues. DNA of the CDR3: TGCGCCAGCAGCCAAGATCCGGGGCCGAGCTCCTACAATGAGCAGTTCTTC. Translated, it gives CASSQDPGPSSYNEQFF.

V and J are TRBV28 and TRBJ1-6, with D possibly TRBD1 on 6 matching bases. Deletions cut 3 bases from V and 8 bases from J, with 11 bases between. CDR3 length: 14 residues. CDR1 is MDHEN and CDR2 is SYDVKM in the germline V gene. CDR3 amino acids: CASSLGHWDSPLHF. The DNA of the CDR3 is TGTGCCAGCAGTTTGGGACATTGGGATTCACCCCTCCACTTT.